This is a list of T cell receptor beta chains from one sample in a study of cytomegalovirus exposure and HLA in healthy donors. Clones were read by immunoSEQ multiplex PCR, and TCRdb kept only the in-frame ones, dropping some. Of 100,000 to 150,000 clones in the sample, more than 60% were seen once. The source material was PBMCs. The receptor source for this set is a woman aged 40 to 50 in good health and CMV-seropositive. The CDR3 runs from the conserved cysteine through the conserved F or W. D genes are given only for firm matches. Where a row states a size, it is once, few, many or the class of an expanded clone; other rows omit it.

>TRBD2|NA|TRBV5-4|TRBJ2-5
CASSLLAGASETQYF
TGTGCCAGCAGCTTGTTGGCGGGAGCCAGCGAGACCCAGTACTTC
>NA|once|TRBV15|TRBJ1-5
CATSRGDRIQPQHF
TGTGCCACCAGCAGAGGTGACAGAATTCAGCCCCAGCATTTT
>NA|NA|TRBV6-4|TRBJ1-2
CASSPGGFYGYTF
TGTGCCAGCAGCCCGGGGGGTTTTTATGGCTACACCTTC
>NA|NA|TRBV18|TRBJ2-7
CASSPTAGGGDEQYF
TGTGCCAGCTCTCCGACTGCCGGAGGGGGCGACGAGCAGTACTTC
>NA|few|TRBV6-6|TRBJ1-1
CASSYAGSLMNTEAFF
TGTGCCAGCAGTTATGCGGGGTCTCTCATGAACACTGAAGCTTTCTTT
>NA|NA|TRBV2|TRBJ1-5
CASSRDTSNQPQHF
TGTGCCAGCAGTAGGGACACTAGCAATCAGCCCCAGCATTTT
>NA|NA|TRBV21-1|TRBJ2-5
CASSKGNRGRETQYF
TGTGCCAGCAGCAAAGGGAACAGGGGGCGAGAGACCCAGTACTTC
>TRBD1|few|TRBV5-1|TRBJ1-1
CASSLAGTGGMNTEAFF
TGCGCCAGCAGCTTGGCCGGGACAGGGGGCATGAACACTGAAGCTTTCTTT
>NA|NA|TRBV27|TRBJ1-3
CASSLTSSGNTIYF
TGTGCCAGCAGTTTAACCAGCTCTGGAAACACCATATATTTT
>NA|NA|TRBV2|TRBJ1-6
CASTGLGDNSPLHF
TGTGCCAGCACTGGGCTAGGGGATAATTCACCCCTCCACTTT
>NA|NA|TRBV9|TRBJ1-2
CASSNVGGYGYTF
TGTGCCAGCAGCAACGTGGGGGGCTATGGCTACACCTTC
>TRBD2|NA|TRBV7-9|TRBJ2-1
CASSLRDYQDNEQFF
TGTGCCAGCAGCCTCCGGGACTATCAGGACAATGAGCAGTTCTTC
>NA|NA|TRBV6-5|TRBJ1-6
CASSAGTSNSPLHF
TGTGCCAGCAGTGCCGGGACAAGTAATTCACCCCTCCACTTT
>NA|NA|TRBV6-4|TRBJ1-1
CASRTRENTEAFF
TGTGCCAGCAGGACCAGGGAGAACACTGAAGCTTTCTTT
>NA|NA|TRBV6-6|TRBJ2-7
CASTLRSSYEQYF
TGTGCCAGCACCCTGAGAAGCTCCTACGAGCAGTACTTC
>TRBD1|once|TRBV7-8|TRBJ1-6
CASSDRQGGNSPLHF
TGTGCCAGCAGCGACCGACAGGGAGGAAATTCACCCCTCCACTTT
>NA|NA|TRBV19|TRBJ1-4
CASSWQDAAAEKLFF
TGTGCCAGTAGTTGGCAAGACGCGGCGGCTGAAAAACTGTTTTTT
>NA|NA|TRBV9|TRBJ2-4
CASSVGDTSGNIQYF
TGTGCCAGCAGCGTAGGAGACACCTCCGGAAACATTCAGTACTTC
>NA|few|TRBV28|TRBJ2-5
CASSLYLGEEETQYF
TGTGCCAGCAGTTTATATCTGGGAGAAGAAGAGACCCAGTACTTC
>NA|NA|TRBV5-4|TRBJ1-5
CASSVGGADNQPQHF
TGTGCCAGCAGCGTTGGGGGGGCGGATAATCAGCCCCAGCATTTT
>TRBD1|NA|TRBV7-9|TRBJ2-1
CSSSSAGTGGNEQFF
TGTTCCAGCAGTTCCGCCGGGACAGGGGGCAATGAGCAGTTCTTC
>NA|NA|TRBV18|TRBJ2-6
CASYTGSGANVLTF
TGTGCCAGCTACACAGGCTCTGGGGCCAACGTCCTGACTTTC
>TRBD1|NA|TRBV6-5|TRBJ1-2
CASKRQGSGYTF
TGTGCCAGCAAACGACAGGGGAGCGGCTACACCTTC
>NA|NA|TRBV7-9|TRBJ1-1
CASSLAGGNTEAFF
TGTGCCAGCAGCCTAGCGGGGGGGAACACTGAAGCTTTCTTT
>TRBD1|once|TRBV30|TRBJ1-6
CAWMGQGRSPLHF
TGTGCCTGGATGGGACAGGGGAGATCACCCCTCCACTTT
>TRBD1|NA|TRBV6-5|TRBJ1-2
CASADRVVSGYTF
TGTGCCAGCGCCGACAGGGTCGTCAGTGGCTACACCTTC
>NA|NA|TRBV18|TRBJ1-1
CASSIRENTEAFF
TGTGCCAGCTCAATAAGAGAGAACACTGAAGCTTTCTTT
>NA|NA|TRBV29-1|TRBJ1-2
CSVEDFSGARPYGYTF
TGCAGCGTTGAAGATTTTTCAGGGGCGAGACCTTATGGCTACACCTTC
>NA|NA|TRBV28|TRBJ2-4
CASSFNRQGIQYF
TGTGCCAGCAGTTTTAACAGGCAAGGCATTCAGTACTTC
>TRBD1|NA|TRBV7-2|TRBJ1-2
CASSPHTQGAHGYTF
TGTGCCAGCAGCCCCCACACACAGGGGGCGCATGGCTACACCTTC
>TRBD2|NA|TRBV6-5|TRBJ2-7
CASRYSGTNSYEQYF
TGTGCCAGCAGATACTCCGGGACTAACTCCTACGAGCAGTACTTC
>NA|once|TRBV5-1|TRBJ2-1
CASSLEGGRNNEQFF
TGCGCCAGCAGCCTGGAGGGAGGCCGGAACAATGAGCAGTTCTTC
>TRBD2|NA|TRBV5-8|TRBJ2-3
CASSLLAGGSTDTQYF
TGTGCCAGCAGCCTGTTAGCGGGAGGGAGCACAGATACGCAGTATTTT
>NA|NA|TRBV15|TRBJ2-1
CATSRGGAVYNEQFF
TGTGCCACCAGCAGAGGCGGAGCGGTGTACAATGAGCAGTTCTTC
>NA|NA|TRBV28|TRBJ2-7
CASGGRTYEQYF
TGTGCCAGCGGAGGGCGTACCTACGAGCAGTACTTC
>TRBD1|NA|TRBV7-6|TRBJ2-1
CASSARQGLNNEQFF
TGTGCCAGCAGCGCCCGACAGGGGCTTAACAATGAGCAGTTCTTC
>TRBD1|NA|TRBV6-5|TRBJ1-1
CASTGQGTTEAFF
TGTGCCAGCACCGGACAGGGGACGACTGAAGCTTTCTTT
>TRBD1|NA|TRBV13|TRBJ1-2
CASSHYWTGSKGYPF
TGTGCCAGCAGCCACTACTGGACAGGGAGTAAGGGCTACCCCTTC